These 10 T cell receptor beta chains came from one sample sequenced in a study of blood T cell repertoires in COVID-19 (dated by TCRdb to the early 2020s). Receptor amplification or capture employed the immunoSEQ multiplex PCR assay. TCRdb mirrors the immuneACCESS table, restricted to in-frame sequences. Some clones are absent from its copies; in checked studies, under half trace to an unresolved V gene, and the reason for the others is unknown. This sample gives 200,000 to 250,000 clones in total; around 85% of them show up just once. The top ten clonotypes cover about 8.2% of the sample. The sample comprised PBMCs or T cells enriched from blood (not recorded which). These receptors were collected from a woman in her forties or fifties with acute COVID-19.

This clone was observed a few times. This chain joins TRBV4-2 and TRBJ2-2; TRBD2 is a possible D gene (5 bases). CDR1 and CDR2 from the germline V gene are LGHNA and YNFKEQ. This CDR3 comprises 14 residues. Trimming left V 4 bases short and J 1 base short, with 7 bases between. CDR3 region: CASSPRGNTGELFF. The CDR3 DNA follows: TGTGCCAGCAGCCCCCGGGGGAACACCGGGGAGCTGTTTTTT.

The chain employs TRBV7-3 and TRBJ2-6, with a tentative D call TRBD2 (5 bases). V was trimmed by 4 bases and J by 4 bases, leaving 14 bases between them. Germline V gene lookup returns CDR1 SGHTA and CDR2 FQGTGA. This CDR3 is 16 amino acids long. The CDR3 reads CASSSYLAGGANVLTF. DNA of the CDR3: TGTGCCAGCAGCTCCTACCTAGCCGGGGGGGCCAACGTCCTGACTTTC.

The chain has TRBV29-1 and TRBJ2-7, with TRBD2 as a possible D gene (6 bases). Per germline, CDR1 SQVTM and CDR2 ANQGSEA. The CDR3 length is 13 residues. Trimming took 2 bases from V and 0 from J, leaving 8 bases between them. CDR3 DNA: TGCAGCGTTGAAAGGGAGGACTCCTACGAGCAGTACTTC. Translation gives CSVEREDSYEQYF.

The chain joins TRBV13 to TRBJ2-3; 13 bases agree with TRBD2. Per germline, CDR1 PRHDT and CDR2 FYEKMQ (reference sequence). This CDR3 region has 17 residues. V shed 6 bases and J 3 bases; nucleotides not matched to a gene: 9. This CDR3 reads CASSSTSGRTLTDTQYF. The DNA of the CDR3 is TGTGCCAGCAGTTCGACTAGCGGGAGGACCCTAACAGATACGCAGTATTTT.

This chain joins TRBV21-1 and TRBJ2-3; the tabulated D call, TRBD2, remains unverified against the DNA. TRBV21-1 is a listed pseudogene. The CDR3 runs 13 residues. DNA for the CDR3: TGTGCCAGCAGTACCGTGTTAGAGGATACGCAGTATTTT. Its protein product is CASSTVLEDTQYF.

The chain uses TRBV6-2 or TRBV6-3 and TRBJ1-5; a possible D gene is TRBD1 (6 bases). The CDR3 is 19 residues long. In germline, CDR1 is MNHEY, CDR2 SVGEGT. The V end lost 1 base, the J end lost 7 bases, and 26 bases lay between the germline ends. CDR3 coding DNA: TGTGCCAGCAGTTACTTGGTGGTGGCAAAGGGGCCGGGACACCAGCCCCAGCATTTT. It encodes CASSYLVVAKGPGHQPQHF.

Note on this clone: The sample carries other DNA sequences with the same CDR3. V and J are TRBV30 and TRBJ1-5, with 8 bases aligning to TRBD1. Germline V gene sequence: CDR1 GTSNPN, CDR2 SVGIG (reference sequence). CDR3 length: 13 residues. The V gene end was trimmed by 1 base and the J gene end by 4 bases; junction bases not matched to a gene: 0. This CDR3 is CAWSGQGNQPQHF. In DNA, the CDR3 is TGTGCCTGGAGTGGACAGGGGAATCAGCCCCAGCATTTT.

The chain carries TRBV5-6 and TRBJ1-5, with D possibly matching TRBD1 (6 bases). Per the germline V gene, CDR1 is SGHDT and CDR2 is YYEEEE. Trimming took 0 bases from V and 7 from J, leaving 14 bases between them. The CDR3 consists of 15 residues. In DNA, the CDR3 is TGTGCCAGCAGCTTGGGGATACAGGGTTTACAGCCCCAGCATTTT. It is translated as CASSLGIQGLQPQHF.

The genes are TRBV28 and TRBJ2-3; D unresolved. The germline V and J ends were trimmed by 5 bases and 9 bases, with 18 bases remaining between them. This CDR3 spans 14 amino acids. Per the germline V gene, CDR1 is MDHEN and CDR2 is SYDVKM. CDR3 residues: CASSPPSGGGTQYF. CDR3 sequence (DNA): TGTGCCAGCAGTCCCCCCTCCGGTGGCGGCACGCAGTATTTT.

In its sample, this clone was seen once. The chain links TRBV7-2 to TRBJ2-7; 9 bases are shared with TRBD1. The CDR3 has 15 residues. V lost 5 bases, J lost 6 bases, and 11 bases stayed unmatched. Germline V lookup: CDR1 SGHTA, CDR2 FQGNSA. CDR3 nucleotides: TGTGCCAGCAGCCGGGACAGGGCCCTCCTGGGCGAGCAGTACTTC. This encodes CASSRDRALLGEQYF.